This T cell receptor beta chain appears in the sequencing data of a study of blood T cell repertoires in COVID-19. Looking at the study overall: Samples representing acute and convalescent COVID-19 were sourced from the United States, Italy and Spain. Sources were T cells, B-cell-depleted T cells, or PBMCs; the material itself was cDNA or gDNA.

Authors' processing steps: Reference gene primer amplification gave estimated nucleated cell counts. Method: immunoSEQ multiplex PCR; TCRdb's copy keeps in-frame clones and lacks some. V and J calls and clone size come straight from that table; D and trimming were deduced from the DNA. The sample has about 220,000 clones, around three quarters seen once. Germline-derived CDR1 and CDR2 are SGHNT and YYREEE (reference sequence). V dropped 2 bases and J dropped 3; count of bases not matched to a gene: 7. CDR3 length equals 15 residues. The receptor was derived from an older woman with acute or convalescent COVID-19. Sequenced input: peripheral blood. The rearrangement uses TRBV5-4 and TRBJ1-1, with 7 positions matching TRBD1. The CDR3 loop reads CASSFEGAGDTEAFF. Here the CDR3 DNA reads TGTGCCAGCAGCTTCGAGGGGGCCGGAGACACTGAAGCTTTCTTT.